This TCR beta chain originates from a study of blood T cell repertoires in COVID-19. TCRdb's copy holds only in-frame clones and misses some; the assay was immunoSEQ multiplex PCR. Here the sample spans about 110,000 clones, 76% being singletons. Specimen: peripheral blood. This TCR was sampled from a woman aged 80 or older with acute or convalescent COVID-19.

In nucleotides, the CDR3 is TGTGCCAGCAGTTTCCGGAGTGGGTTGGCTAATGAAAAACTGTTTTTT. Amino acids: CASSFRSGLANEKLFF. The V gene is TRBV28, the J gene TRBJ1-4; D not certain. The CDR3 is 16 residues long. The ends were cut back, 3 bases at V and 3 bases at J, with 14 bases in the middle. Germline assignment: CDR1 MDHEN and CDR2 SYDVKM. The variable domain in full, with the rest retrieved from reference TRBV28 and TRBJ1-4, is DVKVTQSSRYLVKRTGEKVFLECVQDMDHENMFWYRQDPGLGLRLIYFSYDVKMKEKGDIPEGYSVSREKKERFSLILESASTNQTSMYLCASSFRSGLANEKLFFGSGTQLSVL.